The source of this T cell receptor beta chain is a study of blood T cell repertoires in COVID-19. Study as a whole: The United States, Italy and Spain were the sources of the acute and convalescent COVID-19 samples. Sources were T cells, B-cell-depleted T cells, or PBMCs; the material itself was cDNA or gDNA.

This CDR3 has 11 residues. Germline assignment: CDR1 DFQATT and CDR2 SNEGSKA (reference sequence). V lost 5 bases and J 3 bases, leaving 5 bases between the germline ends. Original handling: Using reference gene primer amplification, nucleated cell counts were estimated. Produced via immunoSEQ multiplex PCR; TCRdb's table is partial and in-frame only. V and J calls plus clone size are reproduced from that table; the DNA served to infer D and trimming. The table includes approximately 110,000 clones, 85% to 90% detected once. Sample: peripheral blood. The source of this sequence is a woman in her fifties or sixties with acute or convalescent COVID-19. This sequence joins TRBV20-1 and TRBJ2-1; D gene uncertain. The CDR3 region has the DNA TGCAGTGCTCCCTACTACAATGAGCAGTTCTTC. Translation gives CSAPYYNEQFF.